Listed below are T cell receptor beta chains from one sample, sequenced in a study of T-cell memory formation after mild COVID-19. TCRdb reprocessed the 5' RACE reads via MiXCR and lists one record per CDR3 protein. In the table there are approximately 60,000 distinct CDR3 sequences, 9.3% of which are singletons. The sample taken for sequencing was PBMCs or a T cell subset sorted from them (not recorded which). The receptors originated from a man between 18 and 35 years old who had mild COVID-19 (a few samples of this study predate the infection). Cell type and time point are not known. Both conserved end residues are part of each CDR3. Size tells how often a clone was seen (once, few, many) or the class of an expanded clone, and some rows leave it out.

CDR3: CASSWGQGASTGELFF; J: TRBJ2-2; size: few; V: TRBV6-2/TRBV6-3
CDR3: CASSASQGYQETQYF; J: TRBJ2-5; size: .; V: TRBV7-2
CDR3: CASAIQQGSSTDTQYF; J: TRBJ2-3; size: .; V: TRBV6-4
CDR3: CASSPDTRANTGELFF; J: TRBJ2-2; size: once; V: TRBV5-1
CDR3: CASSANYGYTF; J: TRBJ1-2; size: .; V: TRBV7-2
CDR3: CASSFRGVGEKLFF; J: TRBJ1-4; size: many; V: TRBV7-9
CDR3: CASGLVLGTVGAGELFF; J: TRBJ2-2; size: .; V: TRBV12-5
CDR3: CASSLLSLNEKLFF; J: TRBJ1-4; size: .; V: TRBV5-1
CDR3: CASSSHAGNTEAFF; J: TRBJ1-1; size: .; V: TRBV6-6
CDR3: CASSLGVRNIQYF; J: TRBJ2-4; size: .; V: TRBV5-1
CDR3: CASSVVGGKNTEAFF; J: TRBJ1-1; size: few; V: TRBV9
CDR3: CASSQEDRGLETQYF; J: TRBJ2-5; size: few; V: TRBV4-3
CDR3: CAWSVGGANVLTF; J: TRBJ2-6; size: .; V: TRBV30
CDR3: CASGLGGGRETQYF; J: TRBJ2-5; size: few; V: TRBV6-2/TRBV6-3
CDR3: CASSYPAGDQETQYF; J: TRBJ2-5; size: .; V: TRBV6-6
CDR3: CASSAEVTDTQYF; J: TRBJ2-3; size: few; V: TRBV2
CDR3: CSALPGLNTDTQYF; J: TRBJ2-3; size: many; V: TRBV29-1
CDR3: CSATGGGSEAFF; J: TRBJ1-1; size: .; V: TRBV20-1
CDR3: CSARGGASNQPQHF; J: TRBJ1-5; size: .; V: TRBV20-1
CDR3: CASSIALQETQYF; J: TRBJ2-5; size: few; V: TRBV19
CDR3: CSAGGHTNGYTF; J: TRBJ1-2; size: .; V: TRBV20-1
CDR3: CASSPRLFSYEQYF; J: TRBJ2-7; size: .; V: TRBV4-1
CDR3: CASSRGSATNEKLFF; J: TRBJ1-4; size: .; V: TRBV5-1
CDR3: CASSSGANSPLHF; J: TRBJ1-6; size: few; V: TRBV6-6
CDR3: CASSLETGLETQYF; J: TRBJ2-5; size: .; V: TRBV12-3/TRBV12-4
CDR3: CASSLSAGGLNEQFF; J: TRBJ2-1; size: .; V: TRBV12-3/TRBV12-4
CDR3: CASSLNILDTQYF; J: TRBJ2-3; size: few; V: TRBV5-6
CDR3: CASSRSIGETQYF; J: TRBJ2-5; size: many; V: TRBV18
CDR3: CASSQVRNTEAFF; J: TRBJ1-1; size: .; V: TRBV3-1
CDR3: CASSLSGGGSPLHF; J: TRBJ1-6; size: .; V: TRBV7-3
CDR3: CSASQTVNTDTQYF; J: TRBJ2-3; size: few; V: TRBV20-1
CDR3: CASGDQETQYF; J: TRBJ2-5; size: few; V: TRBV5-1
CDR3: CASSLSTRYHEQYF; J: TRBJ2-7; size: many; V: TRBV7-9
CDR3: CASSLVQGRNTGELFF; J: TRBJ2-2; size: .; V: TRBV5-4
CDR3: CASSTSGSGANVLTF; J: TRBJ2-6; size: few; V: TRBV7-2
CDR3: CASSEGQGYGYTF; J: TRBJ1-2; size: many; V: TRBV5-1
CDR3: CASSQSGQGRETQYF; J: TRBJ2-5; size: .; V: TRBV4-3
CDR3: CASSLRTGADNYGYTF; J: TRBJ1-2; size: few; V: TRBV7-2
CDR3: CSARINYGYTF; J: TRBJ1-2; size: few; V: TRBV20-1
CDR3: CATHRGGGYEQYF; J: TRBJ2-7; size: .; V: TRBV7-9
CDR3: CSAAGGYTF; J: TRBJ1-2; size: .; V: TRBV20-1
CDR3: CSSILPGLAGADTQYF; J: TRBJ2-3; size: .; V: TRBV20-1
CDR3: CASSQVLRRQGHGYTF; J: TRBJ1-2; size: few; V: TRBV4-1
CDR3: CSARLAGGDTQYF; J: TRBJ2-3; size: .; V: TRBV20-1
CDR3: CASSDGQYGYTF; J: TRBJ1-2; size: few; V: TRBV12-3/TRBV12-4
CDR3: CASSQNPQGITEAFF; J: TRBJ1-1; size: few; V: TRBV4-3
CDR3: CSARDLFHNLNTEAFF; J: TRBJ1-1; size: .; V: TRBV20-1
CDR3: CASSLDVVYGYGYTF; J: TRBJ1-2; size: few; V: TRBV7-9
CDR3: CASSQRTGLLTDTQYF; J: TRBJ2-3; size: .; V: TRBV7-2
CDR3: CASSSSRSGGNTIYF; J: TRBJ1-3; size: few; V: TRBV6-5
CDR3: CSAGQLGYTF; J: TRBJ1-2; size: few; V: TRBV29-1
CDR3: CSAAAGGAKNIQYF; J: TRBJ2-4; size: many; V: TRBV20-1
CDR3: CASSWTSGSDTQYF; J: TRBJ2-3; size: .; V: TRBV7-9